This T cell receptor (beta chain) was found in a study of T cell responses to AZD1222 COVID-19 vaccine. Regarding the study as a whole: Donors were mostly white British, more females; clonal diversity possibly underestimated. The breadth and depth of Spike-specific TCRs increased once two AZD1222 doses had been given. Baseline serostatus was positive in only a handful of AZD1222 recipients.

Trimming stripped 1 base from V and 4 bases from J, with 10 bases between. This CDR3 spans 14 amino acids. Germline lookup yields CDR1 LNHNV and CDR2 YYDKDF (reference sequence). The repertoire was sequenced with immunoSEQ multiplex PCR; TCRdb's copy has only in-frame clones and lacks some. The table lists about 150,000 clones, more than 80% of them singletons. A note on this clone: What it binds is unknown.

This receptor was identified in an adult who received the AZD1222 COVID-19 vaccine. This chain connects TRBV15 to TRBJ1-2, with D possibly TRBD1 on 5 matching bases. The sequences come from peripheral blood, collected 28 days after the second AZD1222 dose. CDR3 region: CATSRAGSSYGYTF. The DNA for the CDR3 is TGTGCCACCAGCAGAGCAGGGTCCAGCTATGGCTACACCTTC.